Shown below are 19 T cell receptor beta chains from a single sample sequenced in a study of CD8 T cells in ankylosing spondylitis. What these receptors recognize is not known. TCRdb re-derived calls from the 5' RACE reads in MiXCR, one entry per CDR3 protein. The sample lists more than 650,000 distinct CDR3 sequences, about 10% seen once, with just over 0.5% in the top ten. General observations from the study: A TCR beta motif of fewer than ten highly homologous variants seemed to mark ankylosing spondylitis blood.

Sequencing was performed on blood, either unsorted or a sorted T cell fraction (not recorded which). These TCRs come from a male donor with ankylosing spondylitis.

This clonotype appeared a few times. This chain connects TRBV5-1 to TRBJ2-3; 11 bases are a match to TRBD2. Germline V lookup: CDR1 SGHRS, CDR2 YFSETQ. V lost 2 bases and J lost 5; bases outside the gene matches: 10. The CDR3 has 17 residues. CDR3 sequence reads: CASSLGIAGGPGDTQYF. CDR3 nucleotides: TGCGCCAGCAGCTTAGGCATAGCGGGAGGGCCCGGAGATACGCAGTATTTT.

This clonotype was counted ten times or more. The chain couples TRBV29-1 to TRBJ2-4; D tentatively reads TRBD1 or TRBD2 (5 bases each). CDR1 is SQVTM, CDR2 ANQGSEA, per germline. Trimming cost V 6 bases and J 3 bases, with 12 bases left between them. The CDR3 extends over 13 amino acids. The CDR3 loop is CSVTGTDKNIQYF. The CDR3, as DNA: TGCAGCGTCACCGGGACGGACAAAAACATTCAGTACTTC.

The gene calls are TRBV5-1 and TRBJ2-2; D is unclear. This CDR3 is 14 amino acids long. From germline, CDR1 is SGHRS and CDR2 YFSETQ. Trimming left V 4 bases short and J 6 bases short, with 13 bases between. CDR3 sequence reads: CASSRDERPGELFF. The CDR3 DNA reads TGCGCCAGCAGCCGTGATGAAAGGCCCGGGGAGCTGTTTTTT.

This clonotype was seen ten or more times. This chain joins TRBV20-1 and TRBJ1-5; TRBD1 is a possible D gene (6 bases). Germline V lookup: CDR1 DFQATT, CDR2 SNEGSKA (reference sequence). The CDR3 covers 18 residues. Trimming shortened V by 0 bases and J by 4 bases, and 22 bases separated the two germline ends. The CDR3 loop is CSARDQSQGRALNQPQHF. The CDR3 DNA sequence: TGCAGTGCTAGAGATCAGTCCCAGGGGAGGGCCCTGAATCAGCCCCAGCATTTT.

The genes are TRBV5-5 and TRBJ2-2, with D hard to call. The CDR3 consists of 14 residues. Trimming cost V 2 bases and J 3 bases, with 8 bases left between them. CDR1 and CDR2 (germline): SGHKS, YYEKEE (reference sequence). The CDR3 here is CASSFPVYTGELFF. The CDR3 nucleotides read TGTGCCAGCAGCTTTCCGGTTTACACCGGGGAGCTGTTTTTT.

CDR3 residues: CASSFDGYTEAFF. In nucleotides, the CDR3 is TGCGCCAGCAGCTTTGACGGATACACTGAAGCTTTCTTT. The gene calls are TRBV5-1 and TRBJ1-1; D ambiguous. Per germline, CDR1 SGHRS and CDR2 YFSETQ. The CDR3 spans 13 residues. The ends were cut back, 2 bases at V and 3 bases at J, with 8 bases in the middle.

This clonotype has a count of ten or more. This rearrangement joins TRBV12-3 or TRBV12-4 to TRBJ1-2, with D unclear. Trimming shortened V by 3 bases and J by 4 bases, and 6 bases separated the two germline ends. The CDR3 runs to 12 residues. In nucleotides, the CDR3 is TGTGCCAGCAGTTTGTCCGTCTATGGCTACACCTTC. It encodes CASSLSVYGYTF.

A few counts support this clonotype. This chain uses TRBV4-2 with TRBJ2-2, with 10 bases matching TRBD2. Looked up from germline, CDR1 is LGHNA and CDR2 is YNFKEQ. This CDR3 contains 17 residues. V was clipped by 3 bases and J by 6 bases; unmatched bases: 10. The CDR3 reads CASSQAPSGRAAGELFF. The CDR3 region has the DNA TGTGCCAGCAGCCAGGCCCCAAGCGGGAGGGCCGCCGGGGAGCTGTTTTTT.

The gene calls are TRBV5-1 and TRBJ2-3; 12 bases are a match to TRBD2. CDR1 and CDR2 (germline): SGHRS, YFSETQ. The CDR3 sequence is 18 residues long. The trim removed 3 bases at V and 0 bases at J, leaving 8 bases unmatched. The CDR3 DNA is TGCGCCAGCAGCTGGGGCTCACTAGCGGGGGGAAGCACAGATACGCAGTATTTT. Its translation is CASSWGSLAGGSTDTQYF.

The CDR3 spells CASSSSLAGLANYGYTF. DNA for the CDR3: TGTGCCAGCAGCTCTAGCCTTGCTGGTTTAGCTAACTATGGCTACACCTTC. This chain connects TRBV7-8 to TRBJ1-2; no clear D gene. CDR3 length: 17 residues. V shed 4 bases and J shed 0 bases, with 18 bases lying between them. Germline lookup yields CDR1 SGHVS and CDR2 FQNEAQ.

V usage is TRBV20-1 and J usage is TRBJ2-7; TRBD2 matches at 9 bases. The J segment lost 0 bases and the V segment lost 6 bases, leaving 12 bases of the junction unmatched. This CDR3 spans 16 amino acids. Looked up from germline, CDR1 is DFQATT and CDR2 is SNEGSKA (reference sequence). The CDR3 sequence: CSASSEGTSLSYEQYF. The CDR3 region has the DNA TGCAGTGCCTCTTCGGAGGGGACTAGCCTCTCCTACGAGCAGTACTTC.

V and J are TRBV6-5 and TRBJ1-1, with D tentatively TRBD1 (6 bases). V was cut by 2 bases and J by 8 bases, with 9 bases left in between. The CDR3 extends over 12 amino acids. From germline, CDR1 is MNHEY and CDR2 SVGAGI. Here the CDR3 reads CASSYLRGEAFF. The CDR3 region has the DNA TGTGCCAGCAGTTACCTCAGGGGCGAAGCTTTCTTT.

This clonotype was detected a few times. The chain has TRBV6-2 or TRBV6-3 and TRBJ2-5; D gene uncertain. The CDR3 is 11 residues long. V was trimmed by 10 bases and J by 5 bases, leaving 11 bases between them. In germline, CDR1 is MNHEY, CDR2 SVGEGT. Here the CDR3 reads CATSPLETQYF. The CDR3 nucleotides are TGTGCCACCAGCCCATTGGAGACCCAGTACTTC.

This clonotype has a handful of counts. Germline and junction disagree at one end, which may indicate a read error. This chain joins TRBV7-2 and TRBJ1-3, with D perhaps TRBD1 (6 bases). Looked up from germline, CDR1 is SGHTA and CDR2 is FQGNSA. The CDR3 totals 12 residues. CDR3 nucleotide sequence: TGTGCCAGCAGCTTAGTGGGGACAACTGCTATTTTT. Translation: CASSLVGTTAIF.

This clonotype was picked up a small number of times. The chain employs TRBV6-2 or TRBV6-3 and TRBJ1-2, with D perhaps TRBD1 (5 bases). V dropped 2 bases and J dropped 6 bases, with 7 bases sitting between them. The CDR3 has 12 residues. Germline CDR1 reads MNHEY; CDR2 reads SVGEGT. The CDR3: CASSYDSHGYTF. CDR3 sequence (DNA): TGTGCCAGCAGTTACGACAGCCATGGCTACACCTTC.

This clonotype occurred a few times. V is TRBV7-2 and J is TRBJ1-5; 8 bases line up with TRBD1. J lost 4 bases, V lost 5 bases, and 7 bases had no gene match. The CDR3 sequence is 15 residues long. Germline assignment: CDR1 SGHTA and CDR2 FQGNSA. CDR3 nucleotides: TGTGCCAGCAGCGATCGGACAGGGCCTAATCAGCCCCAGCATTTT. Protein: CASSDRTGPNQPQHF. Combining the CDR3 with reference TRBV7-2 and TRBJ1-5 gives the whole variable domain GAGVSQSPSNKVTEKGKDVELRCDPISGHTALYWYRQSLGQGLEFLIYFQGNSAPDKSGLPSDRFSAERTGGSVSTLTIQRTQQEDSAVYLCASSDRTGPNQPQHFGDGTRLSIL.

The V and J genes are TRBV27 and TRBJ2-3; D possibly matches TRBD1 or TRBD2 (5 bases each). V lost 2 bases to trimming and J lost 4 bases, with 16 bases between them. The CDR3 is 16 amino acids. CDR1 MNHEY and CDR2 SMNVEV come from the germline V gene (reference sequence). CDR3 sequence (DNA): TGTGCCAGCAGTTTACGGTCGGGGCAGGGCCCAGATACGCAGTATTTT. Translating gives CASSLRSGQGPDTQYF.

The table lists this clonotype with many counts. The J gene is TRBJ2-3, the V gene TRBV12-3 or TRBV12-4, with D maybe TRBD2 (5 bases). The CDR3 has 15 residues. The V end was cut by 6 bases, the J end by 2 bases, with 15 bases between. The CDR3: CASSALGSITDTQYF. CDR3 DNA sequence: TGTGCCAGCAGCGCACTAGGATCTATCACAGATACGCAGTATTTT.

The chain has TRBV10-3 and TRBJ2-6, with 7 bases matching TRBD2. The junction had 5 bases not matched to a gene; V was cut back by 8 bases and J by 4 bases. The germline V gene encodes CDR1 ENHRY and CDR2 SYGVKD. The CDR3 contains 14 residues. The CDR3 here is CAIGGVHGANVLTF. In nucleotides, the CDR3 is TGTGCCATCGGGGGGGTTCACGGGGCCAACGTCCTGACTTTC.